The 23 T cell receptor beta chains listed next were all sequenced from one sample in a study of tumor and adjacent non-tumor tissue in lung cancer. The library came from three nested PCR rounds adapted from ARM-PCR protocols. TCRdb used MiXCR to reprocess the multiplex PCR reads, holding one entry per CDR3 protein. The profile covers about 93,000 distinct CDR3 sequences, with just over 65% appearing a single time and approximately 20% taken by the ten largest. This sample's RNA came from whole unsorted tissue. Sample: lung tumor tissue. The receptors derive from a man in his 60s with non-small cell lung cancer.

As regards this clonotype: Compared with germline, one end of the junction differs, possibly owing to a read error. The rearrangement links TRBV12-3 or TRBV12-4 to TRBJ2-5; D perhaps matches TRBD2 (6 bases). The CDR3 loop spans 14 amino acids. The CDR3 reads CASSLPEGGETQYF. CDR3 DNA: TGTGCCAGCAGTTTGCCAGAGGGAGGCGAGACGCAGTACTTC.

Concerning this clonotype: At one end the junction does not follow the germline gene, possibly because of a read error. This chain links TRBV11-2 with TRBJ2-1; no clear D. The CDR3 spans 14 residues. Germline CDR1 SGHAT, CDR2 FQNNGV. In DNA form, the CDR3 reads TGTGCCAACAGCGCTGACCAATCGGCCAATGAGCAGTTCTTC. This sequence encodes CANSADQSANEQFF.

About this clonotype: A much larger clone lies a single base off, so this may be a read error. The rearrangement uses TRBV7-9 and TRBJ2-1; 13 bases are shared with TRBD2. This CDR3 spans 14 amino acids. Looked up from germline, CDR1 is SEHNR and CDR2 is FQNEAQ (reference sequence). CDR3 DNA sequence: TGTGTCAGCAGCACTAGCGGGAGGGGGGATGAGCAGTTCTTC. Encoded protein: CVSSTSGRGDEQFF. The whole variable domain, filled in from reference TRBV7-9 and TRBJ2-1, reads DTGVSQNPRHKITKRGQNVTFRCDPISEHNRLYWYRQTLGQGPEFLTYFQNEAQLEKSRLLSDRFSAERPKGSFSTLEIQRTEQGDSAMYLCVSSTSGRGDEQFFGPGTRLTVL.

This chain links TRBV28 with TRBJ2-7, with 11 bases matching TRBD1. The CDR3 covers 15 residues. V was pared by 2 bases and J by 9 bases, with 9 bases of the junction left unmatched. Germline V gives CDR1 MDHEN, CDR2 SYDVKM. The CDR3 nucleotides read TGTGCCAGCAGTTTAGCCGGGACAGGGGGAGTTGGGCAGTACTTC. Translating it yields CASSLAGTGGVGQYF.

The chain employs TRBV7-9 and TRBJ1-6; D ambiguous. The V end was cut by 3 bases, the J end by 7 bases, with 7 bases between. Germline CDR1 and CDR2: SEHNR and FQNEAQ (reference sequence). The length of the CDR3 is 13 residues. The CDR3 protein is CASSFGPNSPLHF. CDR3 sequence (DNA): TGTGCCAGCAGCTTCGGGCCCAATTCACCCCTCCACTTT.

Concerning this clonotype itself: This may arise from a read error, as a much more abundant clone is one base away. The chain has TRBV20-1 and TRBJ2-7; 9 bases agree with TRBD2. Trimming took 6 bases from V and 4 from J; bases not matched to a gene: 7. Germline CDR1 and CDR2: DFQATT and SNEGSKA (reference sequence). The CDR3 length is 13 residues. In nucleotides, the CDR3 is TGCAGTGCCATGAGGGGACTAGCTTACGAGCAGTACTTC. This encodes CSAMRGLAYEQYF.

The chain combines TRBV4-3 with TRBJ2-3, with unresolved D. There are 13 residues in the CDR3. Germline CDR1 reads LGHNA; CDR2 reads YSLEER. The CDR3 loop reads CISSATSTDTQYF. Here the CDR3 DNA reads TGCATCAGCAGCGCCACTAGCACAGATACGCAGTATTTT.

A word on this clonotype: A read error is possible here, since a much larger clone lies one base away. The rearrangement joins TRBV20-1 to TRBJ2-1; D unresolved. The V gene lost 2 bases and the J gene lost 5 bases, with 10 bases spanning the gap. This CDR3 contains 13 residues. CDR1 is DFQATT, CDR2 SNEGSKA, per germline (reference sequence). CDR3 protein: CSARYGRNNEQFF. CDR3 bases: TGCAGTGCTAGATATGGCCGGAACAATGAGCAGTTCTTC.

A note on this clonotype: One junction end does not reproduce the germline sequence, and a read error may be involved. The CDR3 bases are TGTGCCAGCAGCCGACAGGGTTTTGGGGCCAGCGTCCTGACTTTC. Translating it yields CASSRQGFGASVLTF. The chain links TRBV11-3 to TRBJ2-6; 7 bases are shared with TRBD1. Germline V lookup: CDR1 SGHNT, CDR2 YENEEA. This CDR3 has 15 amino acids.

Comments on this clonotype: One end of the junction fails to match germline, which may point to a read error. The chain employs TRBV6-1 and TRBJ1-5; D unresolved. The CDR3 consists of 13 residues. Looked up from germline, CDR1 is MNHNS and CDR2 is SASEGT. CDR3 sequence: CVSSGRSERPQHF. Here the CDR3 DNA reads TGTGTCAGCAGTGGAAGGTCCGAGAGGCCCCAGCATTTT.

On this clonotype itself: The conserved final phenylalanine or tryptophan is absent from the CDR3, which likely points to a read error. The limits of the CDR3 on the DNA are not certain, so only TCRdb's listed CDR3 is given. The gene calls are TRBV11-2 and TRBJ1-2; the table's D call TRBD1 went unverified against the DNA. The CDR3 region is 14 residues in length, termini included. CDR1 is SGHAT and CDR2 is FQNNGV in the germline V gene. The CDR3 loop reads CASSANAGVGGYTL.

In this sample, this clonotype turned up many times. The J gene is TRBJ2-2, the V gene TRBV7-8; D is unresolved. The CDR3 totals 13 residues. Trimming shortened V by 6 bases and J by 5 bases, and 10 bases separated the two germline ends. The germline gives CDR1 SGHVS, CDR2 FQNEAQ. The CDR3 region has the DNA TGTGCCAGCAGAATCTTGGAAACCGGGGAGCTGTTTTTT. Protein sequence: CASRILETGELFF.

The CDR3 nucleotides are TGTGCCAGCATCCCGGGGGCGGGACTCCAAGAGACCCAGTACTTC. This gives the protein CASIPGAGLQETQYF. V and J are TRBV28 and TRBJ2-5; either TRBD1 or TRBD2 may supply D (6 bases each). Deletions cut 7 bases from V and 1 base from J, with 16 bases between. The V gene's germline CDR1 is MDHEN and CDR2 SYDVKM. This CDR3 is 15 amino acids long. Combining the CDR3 with reference TRBV28 and TRBJ2-5 gives the whole variable domain DVKVTQSSRYLVKRTGEKVFLECVQDMDHENMFWYRQDPGLGLRLIYFSYDVKMKEKGDIPEGYSVSREKKERFSLILESASTNQTSMYLCASIPGAGLQETQYFGPGTRLLVL.

On this clonotype: One end of the junction fails to match germline, which may point to a read error. The rearrangement uses TRBV12-3 or TRBV12-4 and TRBJ2-7; D ambiguous. The CDR3 totals 13 residues. The CDR3 DNA reads TGTTCCAGCAGTACCAACCACGCCTACGAGCAATACTTC. Translating it yields CSSSTNHAYEQYF.

This clonotype has just a few counts. CDR3 sequence (DNA): TGTGCCAGCAGTGAACCGGGGACAGGGAGCTACGAGCAGTACTTC. Translating it yields CASSEPGTGSYEQYF. The chain employs TRBV25-1 and TRBJ2-7; 9 nucleotides match TRBD1. Germline CDR1 is MGHDK and CDR2 is SYGVNS. V lost 2 bases, J lost 3 bases, and 5 bases stayed unmatched. The CDR3 is 15 amino acids.

This clonotype was observed at least ten times. The chain is built from TRBV6-1 and TRBJ2-1; D may match TRBD1 or TRBD2 (6 bases each). Trimming took off 2 bases at V and 4 bases at J, with 15 bases between the two ends. The CDR3 is 16 amino acids. From germline, CDR1 is MNHNS and CDR2 SASEGT. DNA of the CDR3: TGTGCCAGCAGTGAACTGAGGGGGGCTCGGTACAATGAGCAGTTCTTC. Protein product: CASSELRGARYNEQFF.

The chain couples TRBV11-2 to TRBJ2-7; D remains unclear. Germline V gives CDR1 SGHAT, CDR2 FQNNGV. V lost 3 bases, J lost 6 bases, and 12 bases lay in between. The CDR3 runs 13 residues. The CDR3 DNA reads as TGTGCCAGCAGCTTTACCCCGGTGGGCGAGCAGTACTTC. It is translated as CASSFTPVGEQYF.

The genes are TRBV10-3 and TRBJ2-1; the D is unclear. The CDR3 consists of 13 residues. The germline V gene has CDR1 ENHRY and CDR2 SYGVKD. The V end lost 0 bases, the J end lost 2 bases, and 2 bases lay between the germline ends. The CDR3 loop reads CAISESAYNEQFF. The DNA for the CDR3 is TGTGCCATCAGTGAGTCGGCCTACAATGAGCAGTTCTTC.

This clonotype was recorded only once. A much larger clone sits a single nucleotide away, making a read error possible. The chain carries TRBV2 and TRBJ2-7; the D gene is possibly TRBD2 (5 bases). The germline CDR1 and CDR2 sequences are SNHLY and FYNNEI. CDR3 length: 17 amino acids. The CDR3 spells CASSDWAASPRGYERYF. The CDR3 coding sequence is TGTGCCAGCAGTGATTGGGCCGCTAGCCCCAGAGGGTACGAGCGGTACTTC.

Worth noting for this clonotype: One junction end disagrees with the germline gene, perhaps due to a read error. The V and J genes are TRBV4-3 and TRBJ1-6; no clear D. The germline gives CDR1 LGHNA, CDR2 YSLEER. The CDR3 totals 15 residues. The DNA of the CDR3 is TGCCCCAGCAGCCAAGATGCCTCCTCGTGTTCGCCCCTCCACTTT. This sequence encodes CPSSQDASSCSPLHF.

With regard to this clonotype: Germline and junction disagree at one end, which may indicate a read error. The rearrangement links TRBV12-3 or TRBV12-4 to TRBJ1-5; 7 positions match TRBD1. There are 16 residues in the CDR3. The CDR3 spells CASSLAQGGSNQPQHF. CDR3 in DNA: TGTGCCAGCAGTCTAGCCCAGGGGGGTAGCAATCAGCCCCAGCATTTT.

This clonotype was seen ten or more times. This chain uses TRBV5-6 with TRBJ2-3; the D gene is possibly TRBD2 (6 bases). The CDR3 contains 15 residues. Looked up from germline, CDR1 is SGHDT and CDR2 is YYEEEE. V lost 3 bases and J lost 0, with 11 bases in between. The CDR3 DNA is TGTGCCAGCAGCTCCGCCGGGACTAGCACAGATACGCAGTATTTT. It yields the protein CASSSAGTSTDTQYF.

The chain recombines TRBV6-6 with TRBJ2-4; D perhaps matches TRBD2 (5 bases). Per germline, CDR1 MNHNY and CDR2 SVGAGI (reference sequence). V dropped 3 bases and J dropped 4 bases, with 16 bases sitting between them. The CDR3 is 16 amino acids. The CDR3 spells CASSYFTSENKNIQYF. The CDR3 nucleotides read TGTGCCAGCAGTTATTTTACTAGTGAGAATAAAAACATTCAGTACTTC.